This T cell receptor beta chain was retrieved from a study of T cells in Graves' hyperthyroidism and ophthalmopathy (dated by TCRdb to the late 2010s). Notes on the research overall: Peripheral blood was sampled at the time of initial diagnosis, prior to any treatment. The roughly 90 discovery patients were divided at random into training and test sets in a 7:3 ratio. Once sampling was done, hyperthyroidism patients were given methimazole at a starting dose of 30 mg daily, whereas ophthalmopathy patients were given high-dose intravenous methylprednisolone. The study also compared thyroid tissue and blood T-cell repertoires from 5 to 7 Graves' hyperthyroidism patients. An independent validation cohort of fewer than 20 hyperthyroidism patients and approximately 17 patients who later progressed to ophthalmopathy tested prospective prediction of ophthalmopathy. TCR Vbeta CDR3 sequencing of 130 to 150 peripheral blood samples (43 ophthalmopathy, around 80 hyperthyroidism and roughly 17 progressor patients) is reported in the paper. A discovery cohort of about a hundred patients, roughly 43 with Graves' ophthalmopathy and fewer than 65 with stable Graves' hyperthyroidism, was used to find distinguishing TCR V-J signatures.

Stable Graves' hyperthyroidism was defined as the absence of progression to ophthalmopathy over 18 months of follow-up. Hyperthyroidism patients were newly diagnosed, had a disease duration of under 2 months, and were aged 18 to 65 years. Exclusion was applied to patients with uncontrolled infections, other autoimmune diseases, pregnancy or lactation. Diagnoses were established on the basis of clinical symptoms, serum thyroxine and TRAb, thyroid ultrasound, and orbital computed tomography. PBMCs were isolated from 7.5 to 10 ml of fresh peripheral blood by Ficoll-Paque density gradient centrifugation. Trizol reagent was used to extract total RNA, and RNA quality was then checked on an Agilent 2100 Bioanalyzer. This clonotype was seen more than once but under ten times. Its cognate antigen has yet to be identified. Base-call qualities are not available, and no considerably larger clone is one nucleotide away.

According to the germline V gene, CDR1 reads MNHNS and CDR2 reads SASEGT. The CDR3, from cysteine to phenylalanine, totals 14 residues. CDR3 DNA is the only sequence kept; it has 42 bases, read in frame from the first base. V ends up 5 bases short and J 3 bases short, with an unmatched junction base count of 4. TCR beta CDR3 regions were amplified from RNA transcripts. The first round of RT-PCR for the TCR CDR3 was performed with the HTBI primer set and the Qiagen OneStep RT-PCR kit. A second multiplex PCR round built the libraries, followed by size selection and purification. Sequencing of the libraries was done on an Illumina HiSeq2000 using paired-end 100 bp reads. The paper's processing steps were these. SOAPnuke was used to process the raw data, removing reads that contained adapters or uncalled bases, had a mean Phred below 15, or lacked an exact match to the constant primer or identifier. High-quality paired reads were merged using COPE v1.2.5, and each unique nucleotide sequence was defined as a clonotype. MiTCR v1.1 was used to align clonotypes to the IMGT TRBV, TRBD and TRBJ reference segments. Analysis was restricted to V-J combinations with a frequency above 0.0001, which covered roughly 99% of repertoires. The TCS score was defined as the ratio of F50 (clonal expansion) to E x V (chaos), calculated using BLOSUM62-based TCRdist between CDR3 peptides within each V-J. Welch's t-statistics and random forest reduced roughly 540 V-J features to under 15, which were used in a naive Bayes classifier (R e1071). The public reads were run again by TCRdb, first through fastp at Q25 and then through MiXCR, and only productive beta chains were kept. All rows with the same CDR3 protein become a single entry with the most common DNA and genes. TCRdb's processing, not the study's, gives the V and J calls here. Counted in this sample were around 500,000 distinct CDR3 sequences; 14% of them appeared once. Of the sample, 15% to 20% is held by the ten largest clones.

The research as a whole found: During validation, the model predicted progression to ophthalmopathy a median of about 6.3 months ahead of onset, with approximately 71% sensitivity and less than 85% specificity. A model built on a 13 V-J signature distinguished ophthalmopathy from stable hyperthyroidism, reaching roughly 88% sensitivity and 81.08% specificity in cross-validation and 80%/75% in testing. Most expanded thyroid clonotypes (frequency above 0.001) were also detected in blood, suggesting blood repertoires may reflect thyroid immune responses. No statistical method was used to fix the sample size in advance, and group allocation was not hidden from the investigators.

Material: blood. This clonotype was sampled from a woman between 18 and 29 years old with Graves' hyperthyroidism. In this chain, TRBV6-1 is recombined with TRBJ1-2; 9 middle bases align to TRBD1. CDR3 loop: CASSLTGGDYGYTF. The bases are TGTGCCAGCAGTCTGACAGGGGGGGACTATGGCTACACCTTC.